This T cell receptor (beta chain) was recovered during a study of human T cells and chemical hapten exposure. On the study more broadly: Mostly female patients had alopecia areata, totalis or universalis.

General observations from the study: Alopecia was present in the donors, so their immune response may differ from healthy people's. Expanded TCRs formed significantly more large CDR3 similarity clusters than controls.

Time point defined: pre-sensitization, week 0. Documented treatment: therapeutic diphenylcyclopropenone sensitization with weekly scalp DPC. The study drew its donors from alopecia patients who were 18 to 70 years old and suitable for DPC. The germline V gene has CDR1 SQVTM and CDR2 ANQGSEA. The V and J ends lost 7 bases and 5 bases, in that order; junction bases with no gene match: 6. The CDR3 has 12 residues. TCRdb re-called the RACE reads through MiXCR, storing one row per CDR3 protein. The data contain approximately 320,000 distinct CDR3 sequences, around 5.5% of them singletons. This clonotype was picked up many times. No antigen is known for it.

Sequenced here: whole blood, sampled in connection with sensitization to the hapten diphenylcyclopropenone (DPC). V and J are TRBV29-1 and TRBJ1-1; 8 bases agree with TRBD1. This TCR was sampled from a woman aged 18-30 years with alopecia areata. Some clones in this sample may be carry-over from other donors' samples. The CDR3 loop reads CSAMTGETEAFF. DNA for the CDR3: TGCAGCGCCATGACAGGGGAAACTGAAGCTTTCTTT.